This TCR beta chain emerged from a study of T cell repertoires in cytomegalovirus infection. Study summary: Signatures in public TCR beta sequences pointed to both CMV infection and matching HLA type. Study-wide points: Individuals carrying CMV plus the relevant HLA were identified by cumulative frequency of public TCR beta families. Dominating the ex vivo response were HLA-C-restricted CMV-specific TCR beta clonotypes.

The CDR3 has 17 amino acids. Per the germline V gene, CDR1 is SGHVS and CDR2 is FNYEAQ. Comments on this clonotype: Its specificity is not known. One end of the junction does not line up with germline, which may come from a read error.

TCRdb re-called the reads with MiXCR, one entry per CDR3 protein. The table lists about 150,000 distinct CDR3 sequences, around 22% of them singletons. The V gene is TRBV7-6, the J gene TRBJ2-3, with 13 bases matching TRBD2. The sequence was obtained from a human donor in good health (CMV status not recorded). Some clones in this sample may be carry-over from other donors' samples. Sequenced material: PBMCs. CDR3 loop: CASSPGLAGSSTDTHYF. As DNA, the CDR3 is TGTGCCAGCAGCCCGGGACTAGCGGGATCTAGCACAGATACGCATTATTTT.